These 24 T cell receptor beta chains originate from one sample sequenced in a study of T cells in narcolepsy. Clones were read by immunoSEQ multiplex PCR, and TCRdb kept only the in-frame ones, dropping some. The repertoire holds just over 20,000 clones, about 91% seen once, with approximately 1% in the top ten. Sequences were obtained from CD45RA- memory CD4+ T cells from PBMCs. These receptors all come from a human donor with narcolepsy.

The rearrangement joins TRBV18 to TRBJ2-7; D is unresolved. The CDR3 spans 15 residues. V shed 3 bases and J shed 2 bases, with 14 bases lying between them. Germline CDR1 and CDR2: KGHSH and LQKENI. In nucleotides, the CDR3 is TGTGCCAGCTCACCCTCACCGGATCCAGCCTACGAGCAGTACTTC. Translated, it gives CASSPSPDPAYEQYF.

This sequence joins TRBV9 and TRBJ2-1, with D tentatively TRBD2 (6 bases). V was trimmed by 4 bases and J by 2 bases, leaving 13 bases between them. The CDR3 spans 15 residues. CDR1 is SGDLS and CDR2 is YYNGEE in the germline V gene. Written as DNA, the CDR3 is TGTGCCAGCAGCCCCGCCCTAGCGCCCTACAATGAGCAGTTCTTC. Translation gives CASSPALAPYNEQFF.

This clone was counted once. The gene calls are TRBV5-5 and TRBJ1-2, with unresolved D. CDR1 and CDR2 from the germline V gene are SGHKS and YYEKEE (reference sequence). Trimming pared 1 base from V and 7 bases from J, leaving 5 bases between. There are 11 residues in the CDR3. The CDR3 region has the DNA TGTGCCAGCAGCTTGTGGGGTGGCTACACCTTC. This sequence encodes CASSLWGGYTF.

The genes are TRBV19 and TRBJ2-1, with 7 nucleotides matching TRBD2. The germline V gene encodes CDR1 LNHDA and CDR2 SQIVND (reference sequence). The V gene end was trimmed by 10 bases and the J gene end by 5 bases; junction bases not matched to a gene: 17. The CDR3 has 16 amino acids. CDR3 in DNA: TGTGCCACTAAGAGGGAGGCGGGGGACTTACACAATGAGCAGTTCTTC. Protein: CATKREAGDLHNEQFF.

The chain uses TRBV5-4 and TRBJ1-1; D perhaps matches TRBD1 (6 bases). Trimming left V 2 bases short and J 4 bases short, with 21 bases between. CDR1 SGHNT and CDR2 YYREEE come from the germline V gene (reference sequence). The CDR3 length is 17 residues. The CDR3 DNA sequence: TGTGCCAGCAGCTTCCCCCCCGGAACAGGGAATAGCACTGAAGCTTTCTTT. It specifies CASSFPPGTGNSTEAFF.

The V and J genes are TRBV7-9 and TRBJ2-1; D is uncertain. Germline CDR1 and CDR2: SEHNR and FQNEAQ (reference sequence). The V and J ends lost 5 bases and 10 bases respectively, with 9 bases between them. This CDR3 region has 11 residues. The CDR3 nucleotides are TGTGCCAGCAGCCCTAGGACGGAGCAGTTCTTC. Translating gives CASSPRTEQFF. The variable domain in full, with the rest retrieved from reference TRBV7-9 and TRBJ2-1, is DTGVSQNPRHKITKRGQNVTFRCDPISEHNRLYWYRQTLGQGPEFLTYFQNEAQLEKSRLLSDRFSAERPKGSFSTLEIQRTEQGDSAMYLCASSPRTEQFFGPGTRLTVL.

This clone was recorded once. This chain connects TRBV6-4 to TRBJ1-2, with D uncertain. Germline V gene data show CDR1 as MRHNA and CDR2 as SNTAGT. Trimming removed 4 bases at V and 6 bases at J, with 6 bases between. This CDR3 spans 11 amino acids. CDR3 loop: CASSGGHGYTF. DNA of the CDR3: TGTGCCAGCAGTGGAGGCCATGGCTACACCTTC.

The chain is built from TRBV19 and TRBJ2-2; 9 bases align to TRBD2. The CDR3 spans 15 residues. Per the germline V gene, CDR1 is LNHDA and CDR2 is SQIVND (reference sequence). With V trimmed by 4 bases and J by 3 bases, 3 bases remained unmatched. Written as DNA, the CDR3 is TGTGCCAGTAGTACCCGACTAGCGGACACCGGGGAGCTGTTTTTT. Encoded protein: CASSTRLADTGELFF.

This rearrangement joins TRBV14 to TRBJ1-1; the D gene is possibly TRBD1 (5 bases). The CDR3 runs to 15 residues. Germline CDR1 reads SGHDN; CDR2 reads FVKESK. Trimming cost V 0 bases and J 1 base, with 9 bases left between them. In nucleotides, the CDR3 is TGTGCCAGCAGCCAAGATGGAGGACAGAACACTGAAGCTTTCTTT. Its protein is CASSQDGGQNTEAFF.

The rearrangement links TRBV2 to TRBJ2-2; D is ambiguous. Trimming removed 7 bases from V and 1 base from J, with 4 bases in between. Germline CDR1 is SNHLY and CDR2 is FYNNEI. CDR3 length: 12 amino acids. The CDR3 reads CASTRNTGELFF. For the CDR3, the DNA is TGTGCCAGCACTCGGAACACCGGGGAGCTGTTTTTT.

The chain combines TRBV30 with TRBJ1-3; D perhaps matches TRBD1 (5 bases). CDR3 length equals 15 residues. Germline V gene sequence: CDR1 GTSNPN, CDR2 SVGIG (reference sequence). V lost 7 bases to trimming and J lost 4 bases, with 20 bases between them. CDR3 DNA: TGTGCCTCACAAGGGGCGGGGATGTCCGGAAACACCATATATTTT. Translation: CASQGAGMSGNTIYF.

The DNA for the CDR3 is TGTGCCAGCAGTGAAGGGGGACGTAATGAAAAACTGTTTTTT. This encodes CASSEGGRNEKLFF. This sequence joins TRBV6-1 and TRBJ1-4, with D possibly being TRBD1 (5 bases). Germline CDR1 is MNHNS and CDR2 is SASEGT. The CDR3 has 14 residues. With 1 base removed from V and 4 bases from J, the gap between germline ends came to 7 bases.

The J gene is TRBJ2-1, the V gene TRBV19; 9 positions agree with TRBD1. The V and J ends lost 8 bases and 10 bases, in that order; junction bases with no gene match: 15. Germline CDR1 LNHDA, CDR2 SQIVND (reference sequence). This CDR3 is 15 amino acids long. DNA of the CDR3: TGTGCCAGTGCCTCCGGGACAGGGCATCGGATCGAGCAGTTCTTC. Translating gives CASASGTGHRIEQFF.

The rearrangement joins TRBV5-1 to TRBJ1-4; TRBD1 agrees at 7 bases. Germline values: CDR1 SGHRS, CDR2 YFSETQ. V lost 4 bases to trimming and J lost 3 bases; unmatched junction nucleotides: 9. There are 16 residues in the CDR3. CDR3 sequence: CASSPGWTGSNEKLFF. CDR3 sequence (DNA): TGCGCCAGCAGCCCCGGATGGACAGGTTCTAATGAAAAACTGTTTTTT. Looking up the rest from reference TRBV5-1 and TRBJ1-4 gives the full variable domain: KAGVTQTPRYLIKTRGQQVTLSCSPISGHRSVSWYQQTPGQGLQFLFEYFSETQRNKGNFPGRFSGRQFSNSRSEMNVSTLELGDSALYLCASSPGWTGSNEKLFFGSGTQLSVL.

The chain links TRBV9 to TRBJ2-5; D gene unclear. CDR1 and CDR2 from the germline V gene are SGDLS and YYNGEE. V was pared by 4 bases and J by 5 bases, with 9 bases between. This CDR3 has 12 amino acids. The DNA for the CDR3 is TGTGCCAGCAGCTCTAATGTGGAGACCCAGTACTTC. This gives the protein CASSSNVETQYF. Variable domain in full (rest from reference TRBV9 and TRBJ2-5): DSGVTQTPKHLITATGQRVTLRCSPRSGDLSVYWYQQSLDQGLQFLIQYYNGEERAKGNILERFSAQQFPDLHSELNLSSLELGDSALYFCASSSNVETQYFGPGTRLLVL.

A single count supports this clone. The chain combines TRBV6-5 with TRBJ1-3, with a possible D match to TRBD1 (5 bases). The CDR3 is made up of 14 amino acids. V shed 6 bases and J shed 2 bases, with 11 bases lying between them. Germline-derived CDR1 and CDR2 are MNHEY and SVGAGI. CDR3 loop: CASSPRGAGNTIYF. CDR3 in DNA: TGTGCCAGCAGCCCACGGGGGGCTGGAAACACCATATATTTT.

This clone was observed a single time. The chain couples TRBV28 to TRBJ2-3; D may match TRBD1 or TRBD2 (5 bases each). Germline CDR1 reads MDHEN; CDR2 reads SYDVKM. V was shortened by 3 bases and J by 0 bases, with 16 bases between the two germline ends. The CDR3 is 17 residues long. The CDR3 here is CASSLVMRWGSTDTQYF. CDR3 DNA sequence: TGTGCCAGCAGTTTGGTAATGAGGTGGGGGAGCACAGATACGCAGTATTTT.

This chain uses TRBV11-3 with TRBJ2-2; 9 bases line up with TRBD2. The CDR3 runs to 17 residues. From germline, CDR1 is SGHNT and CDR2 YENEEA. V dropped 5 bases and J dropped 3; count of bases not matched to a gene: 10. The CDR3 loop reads CASSPPTAGGYTGELFF. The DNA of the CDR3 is TGTGCCAGCAGCCCCCCTACAGCGGGAGGTTACACCGGGGAGCTGTTTTTT.

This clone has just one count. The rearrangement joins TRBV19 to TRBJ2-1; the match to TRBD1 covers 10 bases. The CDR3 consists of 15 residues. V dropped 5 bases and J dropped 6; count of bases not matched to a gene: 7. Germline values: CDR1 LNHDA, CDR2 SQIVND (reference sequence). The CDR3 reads CASSSGQGVVNEQFF. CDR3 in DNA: TGTGCCAGTAGTTCTGGACAGGGGGTGGTCAATGAGCAGTTCTTC. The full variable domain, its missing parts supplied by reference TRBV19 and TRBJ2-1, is DGGITQSPKYLFRKEGQNVTLSCEQNLNHDAMYWYRQDPGQGLRLIYYSQIVNDFQKGDIAEGYSVSREKKESFPLTVTSAQKNPTAFYLCASSSGQGVVNEQFFGPGTRLTVL.

DNA of the CDR3: TGTGCCAGCAGCTTTTCCGGGACGGTCAACACTGAAGCTTTCTTT. Translating it yields CASSFSGTVNTEAFF. This chain connects TRBV5-4 to TRBJ1-1; D perhaps matches TRBD1 (5 bases). Germline V gene data show CDR1 as SGHNT and CDR2 as YYREEE (reference sequence). The CDR3 runs 15 residues. Trimming took 2 bases from V and 2 from J, leaving 13 bases between them. Variable domain in full (rest from reference TRBV5-4 and TRBJ1-1): ETGVTQSPTHLIKTRGQQVTLRCSSQSGHNTVSWYQQALGQGPQFIFQYYREEENGRGNFPPRFSGLQFPNYSSELNVNALELDDSALYLCASSFSGTVNTEAFFGQGTRLTVV.

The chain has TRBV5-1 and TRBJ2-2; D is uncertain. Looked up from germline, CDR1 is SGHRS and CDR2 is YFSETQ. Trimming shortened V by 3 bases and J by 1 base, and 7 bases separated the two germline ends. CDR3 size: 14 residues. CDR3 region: CASSYDWNTGELFF. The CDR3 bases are TGCGCCAGCAGCTACGACTGGAACACCGGGGAGCTGTTTTTT.

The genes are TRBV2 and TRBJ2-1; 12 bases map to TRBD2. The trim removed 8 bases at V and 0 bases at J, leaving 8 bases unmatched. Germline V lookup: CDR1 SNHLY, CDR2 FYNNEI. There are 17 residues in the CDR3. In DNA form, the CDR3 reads TGTGCCAGCTTGGGACTAGCGGGCACCCGCTCCTACAATGAGCAGTTCTTC. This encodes CASLGLAGTRSYNEQFF.

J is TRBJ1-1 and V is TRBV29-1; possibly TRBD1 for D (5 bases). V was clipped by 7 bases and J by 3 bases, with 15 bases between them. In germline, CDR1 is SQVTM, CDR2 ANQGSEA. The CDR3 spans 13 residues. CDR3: CSAKGQGDTEAFF. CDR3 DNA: TGCAGCGCGAAGGGGCAGGGAGACACTGAAGCTTTCTTT.

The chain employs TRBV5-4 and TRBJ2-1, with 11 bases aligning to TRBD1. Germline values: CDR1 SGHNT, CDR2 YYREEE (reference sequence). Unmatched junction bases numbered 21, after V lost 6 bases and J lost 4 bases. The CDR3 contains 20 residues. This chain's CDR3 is CASNLRGTGGTKSYYNEQFF. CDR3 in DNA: TGTGCCAGCAACCTCCGCGGGACAGGGGGGACTAAGTCCTATTACAATGAGCAGTTCTTC. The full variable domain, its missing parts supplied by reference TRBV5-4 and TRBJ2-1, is ETGVTQSPTHLIKTRGQQVTLRCSSQSGHNTVSWYQQALGQGPQFIFQYYREEENGRGNFPPRFSGLQFPNYSSELNVNALELDDSALYLCASNLRGTGGTKSYYNEQFFGPGTRLTVL.